This T cell receptor (beta chain) was identified in a study of blood T cell repertoires in COVID-19. CDR3 length: 15 residues. Germline V gives CDR1 MDHEN, CDR2 SYDVKM. V was cut by 7 bases and J by 3 bases, with 15 bases left in between. Profiled with immunoSEQ multiplex PCR; TCRdb holds only in-frame clones, not every one. The repertoire has about 39,000 clones, roughly 78% of them found once; the top ten carry around 25%. Sequencing used peripheral blood. The V call is TRBV28, the J call TRBJ1-4, with a possible D match to TRBD1 (6 bases). The receptor comes from a man in his 70s with acute or convalescent COVID-19. CDR3 sequence: CASTFRKGANEKLFF. The CDR3 nucleotides read TGTGCCAGCACTTTCCGAAAGGGGGCTAATGAAAAACTGTTTTTT.